This entry lists 26 T cell receptor beta chains sequenced from one sample in a study of T cell responses to AZD1222 COVID-19 vaccine. Here immunoSEQ multiplex PCR was the method, and the copy in TCRdb shows in-frame clones only, minus some. The data show some 120,000 clones, roughly 85% seen once. The sample consisted of peripheral blood, taken on day 0 of MenACWY control vaccination. The receptors come from an adult in good health.

The chain is built from TRBV9 and TRBJ1-6, with 7 bases aligning to TRBD1. CDR3 length equals 15 residues. Germline trimming cut 0 bases from V and 9 bases from J; bases unmatched to any gene: 6. Germline V lookup: CDR1 SGDLS, CDR2 YYNGEE. Here the CDR3 DNA reads TGTGCCAGCAGCGTAGCTGCGACAGGGTCTTCACCCCTCCACTTT. As protein: CASSVAATGSSPLHF.

This clone was picked up one time. The chain links TRBV7-9 to TRBJ1-6; D is uncertain. V lost 0 bases, J lost 7 bases, and 10 bases lay in between. Germline V gives CDR1 SEHNR, CDR2 FQNEAQ (reference sequence). This CDR3 contains 15 residues. The CDR3 coding sequence is TGTGCCAGCAGCTTAGCGTGGGTCGACAATTCACCCCTCCACTTT. This gives the protein CASSLAWVDNSPLHF.

The chain couples TRBV11-2 to TRBJ2-7; D is possibly TRBD2 (5 bases). The germline gives CDR1 SGHAT, CDR2 FQNNGV. V lost 1 base and J 4 bases, leaving 20 bases between the germline ends. This CDR3 contains 17 residues. The CDR3 nucleotides are TGTGCCAGCAGCTTAGTACGGGCCGGAGGCCTCCCGTACGAGCAGTACTTC. The encoded protein is CASSLVRAGGLPYEQYF.

This clone is a singleton in its sample. This chain joins TRBV21-1 and TRBJ2-7; TRBD1 was called by the table and not checked on the DNA. TRBV21-1 is classified as a pseudogene. The CDR3 spans 14 residues. The CDR3 reads CASSKRKGADEQYF. The CDR3, as DNA: TGTGCCAGCAGCAAACGGAAGGGGGCAGATGAACAGTACTTC.

The chain links TRBV20-1 to TRBJ1-1, with D unresolved. V was cut by 6 bases and J by 1 base, with 6 bases left in between. The CDR3 is 11 residues long. Germline V gene lookup returns CDR1 DFQATT and CDR2 SNEGSKA (reference sequence). CDR3 nucleotide sequence: TGCAGTGCGCGACAGAACACTGAAGCTTTCTTT. Protein product: CSARQNTEAFF.

V usage is TRBV4-1 and J usage is TRBJ1-2; tentative D call: TRBD1 (6 bases). CDR3 length equals 13 residues. CDR1 is MGHRA, CDR2 YSYEKL, per germline. V was pared by 5 bases and J by 4 bases, with 11 bases between. The CDR3 DNA sequence: TGCGCCAGCAGCAGGGGGGACCGCTATGGCTACACCTTC. This encodes CASSRGDRYGYTF.

This chain joins TRBV24-1 and TRBJ2-1, with D possibly being TRBD1 (5 bases). Germline V CDR1 and CDR2: KGHDR, SFDVKD. CDR3 length: 13 residues. V lost 10 bases, J lost 4 bases, and 13 bases lay in between. The CDR3 nucleotides read TGTGCCACGCAGGGCCCATCTTACAATGAGCAGTTCTTC. It is translated as CATQGPSYNEQFF.

The chain uses TRBV5-6 and TRBJ1-5; TRBD1 matches at 9 bases. Germline CDR1 SGHDT, CDR2 YYEEEE. V trimming: 4 bases; J trimming: 6 bases; junction bases outside the gene matches: 5. The CDR3 spans 14 residues. This CDR3 is CASSTTGGTQPQHF. The CDR3 region has the DNA TGTGCCAGCAGCACCACAGGGGGCACTCAGCCCCAGCATTTT. Complete variable domain (other parts from reference TRBV5-6 and TRBJ1-5): DAGVTQSPTHLIKTRGQQVTLRCSPKSGHDTVSWYQQALGQGPQFIFQYYEEEERQRGNFPDRFSGHQFPNYSSELNVNALLLGDSALYLCASSTTGGTQPQHFGDGTRLSIL.

The V gene is TRBV5-1, the J gene TRBJ1-1; no definite D call. The CDR3 extends over 15 amino acids. Germline-derived CDR1 and CDR2 are SGHRS and YFSETQ. Trimming cost V 0 bases and J 1 base, with 10 bases left between them. The CDR3 sequence: CASSLEPGGNTEAFF. DNA of the CDR3: TGCGCCAGCAGCTTGGAACCAGGCGGGAACACTGAAGCTTTCTTT. Supplemented by reference TRBV5-1 and TRBJ1-1, the full variable domain reads KAGVTQTPRYLIKTRGQQVTLSCSPISGHRSVSWYQQTPGQGLQFLFEYFSETQRNKGNFPGRFSGRQFSNSRSEMNVSTLELGDSALYLCASSLEPGGNTEAFFGQGTRLTVV.

This sequence joins TRBV15 and TRBJ2-3; D gene unclear. V was shortened by 0 bases and J by 2 bases, with 0 bases between the two germline ends. Germline loops: CDR1 LNHNV, CDR2 YYDKDF (reference sequence). This CDR3 is 12 amino acids long. The CDR3 region has the DNA TGTGCCACCAGCAGAGACACAGATACGCAGTATTTT. Amino acids: CATSRDTDTQYF.

This rearrangement joins TRBV19 to TRBJ2-6; 7 bases are a match to TRBD1. The germline CDR1 and CDR2 sequences are LNHDA and SQIVND (reference sequence). The length of the CDR3 is 14 residues. With V trimmed by 7 bases and J by 8 bases, 8 bases remained unmatched. The CDR3 sequence is CASKFRGFSNVLTF. DNA of the CDR3: TGTGCCAGTAAATTCAGGGGGTTTTCCAACGTCCTGACTTTC.

The CDR3 region has the DNA TGTGCCTGGAGGCGGGGAACCTACAATGAGCAGTTCTTC. Amino acid sequence: CAWRRGTYNEQFF. The chain uses TRBV30 and TRBJ2-1; D is possibly TRBD2 (6 bases). CDR1 GTSNPN and CDR2 SVGIG come from the germline V gene (reference sequence). This CDR3 comprises 13 residues. The V gene lost 3 bases and the J gene lost 2 bases, with 8 bases spanning the gap.

The chain employs TRBV7-2 and TRBJ1-5, with D uncertain. V was shortened by 5 bases and J by 2 bases, with 16 bases between the two germline ends. There are 16 residues in the CDR3. Germline V gives CDR1 SGHTA, CDR2 FQGNSA. The CDR3 region has the DNA TGTGCCAGCAGCGAAGGAGGCGTTCTAGGCAATCAGCCCCAGCATTTT. Residues: CASSEGGVLGNQPQHF.

The chain has TRBV5-1 and TRBJ1-3, with unresolved D. Germline lookup yields CDR1 SGHRS and CDR2 YFSETQ. The V and J ends lost 1 base and 4 bases respectively, with 12 bases between them. CDR3 length: 15 residues. The CDR3 nucleotides are TGCGCCAGCAGCTTGTCCCAGGCCCCCGGAAACACCATATATTTT. Protein product: CASSLSQAPGNTIYF.

The rearrangement joins TRBV29-1 to TRBJ2-2; D might be TRBD1 (6 bases). This CDR3 is 12 amino acids long. CDR1 and CDR2 from the germline V gene are SQVTM and ANQGSEA. V was pared by 7 bases and J by 2 bases, with 8 bases between. The CDR3 spells CSADRNTGELFF. Here the CDR3 DNA reads TGCAGCGCGGACAGAAACACCGGGGAGCTGTTTTTT.

V is TRBV2 and J is TRBJ2-5, with D tentatively TRBD1 (5 bases). Deletions cut 8 bases from V and 3 bases from J, with 19 bases between. CDR1 and CDR2 (germline): SNHLY, FYNNEI. This CDR3 has 15 residues. The CDR3 loop is CASFGAGLGKETQYF. The CDR3 DNA reads as TGTGCCAGCTTTGGGGCAGGGCTGGGAAAAGAGACCCAGTACTTC.

V is TRBV28 and J is TRBJ1-2, with TRBD1 matching 8 bases. The trim removed 6 bases at V and 5 bases at J, leaving 8 bases unmatched. Germline CDR1 is MDHEN and CDR2 is SYDVKM. The CDR3 totals 14 residues. The DNA for the CDR3 is TGTGCCAGCAGGGACAGGGTTGGTCTATATGGCTACACCTTC. Residues: CASRDRVGLYGYTF.

A single count supports this clone. Here the CDR3 reads CASSQPDREDEQYF. The CDR3 nucleotides are TGCGCCAGCAGCCAACCGGACAGGGAGGACGAGCAGTACTTC. The chain is built from TRBV4-1 and TRBJ2-7; 8 nucleotides agree with TRBD1. The germline CDR1 and CDR2 sequences are MGHRA and YSYEKL. This CDR3 region has 14 residues. V shed 2 bases, J shed 5 bases, and the junction held 5 bases outside the gene matches.

This clone was seen just once. The rearrangement links TRBV20-1 to TRBJ2-7; no definite D call. V shed 3 bases and J shed 4 bases, with 16 bases lying between them. The germline V gene has CDR1 DFQATT and CDR2 SNEGSKA (reference sequence). The CDR3 contains 14 residues. In DNA form, the CDR3 reads TGCAGTGCTAGTAAGGGTCCCGGTGGATACGAGCAGTACTTC. Translation gives CSASKGPGGYEQYF.

The chain uses TRBV28 and TRBJ2-3; D may be TRBD1 (6 bases). The V gene's germline CDR1 is MDHEN and CDR2 SYDVKM. V was trimmed by 10 bases and J by 2 bases, leaving 13 bases between them. The CDR3 totals 13 residues. The CDR3 sequence: CAIPGQNTDTQYF. The DNA for the CDR3 is TGTGCCATACCGGGACAAAACACAGATACGCAGTATTTT.

This clone showed up just once. The V call is TRBV18, the J call TRBJ2-3; the D is unclear. This CDR3 region has 13 residues. V lost 8 bases and J 0 bases, leaving 9 bases between the germline ends. Germline CDR1 reads KGHSH; CDR2 reads LQKENI. Written as DNA, the CDR3 is TGTGCCAGCCAACTTACTAGCACAGATACGCAGTATTTT. Amino acid sequence: CASQLTSTDTQYF.

The chain couples TRBV27 to TRBJ2-3, with D perhaps TRBD1 (6 bases). Trimming removed 0 bases from V and 2 bases from J, with 12 bases in between. CDR1 and CDR2 (germline): MNHEY, SMNVEV (reference sequence). The CDR3 sequence is 16 residues long. The CDR3 loop is CASSLSTGHYTDTQYF. Written as DNA, the CDR3 is TGTGCCAGCAGTTTATCAACGGGACACTACACAGATACGCAGTATTTT.

V gene TRBV21-1 combines with J gene TRBJ2-7; TRBD2 reflects the table's D call only, with no check against the DNA. TRBV21-1 is a listed pseudogene. CDR3 length: 14 amino acids. The CDR3 sequence is CASSEDSGPYEQYF. As DNA, the CDR3 is TGTGCCAGCAGTGAGGATAGCGGACCCTACGAGCAGTACTTC.

The rearrangement links TRBV4-1 to TRBJ1-1, with D possibly TRBD1 on 6 matching bases. The CDR3 loop spans 14 amino acids. Germline CDR1 is MGHRA and CDR2 is YSYEKL. V was cut by 6 bases and J by 0 bases, with 11 bases left in between. This CDR3 is CASSRGQLNTEAFF. In DNA, the CDR3 is TGCGCCAGCAGTCGAGGACAGCTGAACACTGAAGCTTTCTTT.

J is TRBJ2-7 and V is TRBV6-5; 9 bases are a match to TRBD1. Germline trimming cut 4 bases from V and 1 base from J; bases unmatched to any gene: 5. Germline V lookup: CDR1 MNHEY, CDR2 SVGAGI. The CDR3 contains 15 residues. CDR3 DNA sequence: TGTGCCAGCAGTTTTACAGGGGGCGCTTCCTACGAGCAGTACTTC. It specifies CASSFTGGASYEQYF.

This clone was observed a single time. The chain links TRBV2 to TRBJ1-2; D unclear. Germline V gene sequence: CDR1 SNHLY, CDR2 FYNNEI. This CDR3 contains 14 residues. The V end lost 6 bases, the J end lost 0 bases, and 11 bases lay between the germline ends. Here the CDR3 reads CASSVDPANYGYTF. The CDR3 region has the DNA TGTGCCAGCAGCGTTGACCCTGCTAACTATGGCTACACCTTC. Full variable domain (outside the CDR3, taken from reference TRBV2 and TRBJ1-2): EPEVTQTPSHQVTQMGQEVILRCVPISNHLYFYWYRQILGQKVEFLVSFYNNEISEKSEIFDDQFSVERPDGSNFTLKIRSTKLEDSAMYFCASSVDPANYGYTFGSGTRLTVV.